This T cell receptor beta chain was sequenced for a study of T cells after yellow fever vaccination. Across the whole study: Fractions with few cells were prepared using SMART-Seq v4 Ultra Low Input. General study results and limits: The booster response re-showed most primary clones: 96% CD4, around 90% CD8. A limited proportion of clonotypes was detected within both the CD4 and CD8 compartments.

This CDR3 region has 15 residues. V trimming: 6 bases; J trimming: 8 bases; junction bases outside the gene matches: 13. From the 5' RACE reads, TCRdb called clonotypes with MiXCR, one entry per CDR3 protein. Here the sample spans around 500,000 distinct CDR3 sequences, less than 25% being singletons. On this clonotype: What it binds is not known.

This TCR was recovered from a man younger than 30 who received the YFV17D yellow fever vaccine. Sequencing used PBMCs, obtained 21 days after the first yellow fever vaccination. The chain recombines TRBV12-3 or TRBV12-4 with TRBJ2-1; 7 bases match TRBD2. The CDR3 region has the DNA TGTGCCAGCAGAACCGGGACCCTTGGGGGGGATGAGCAGTTCTTC. It is translated as CASRTGTLGGDEQFF.